A single sample gave rise to the 27 T cell receptor beta chains below, sequenced in a study of Tregs in tolerant kidney transplant recipients. Related graft donors supplied nonmyeloablative bone marrow transplants, and mixed chimerism was transient. Assay used: immunoSEQ multiplex PCR; TCRdb lists only in-frame clones, some missing. The table for this sample gives under 30,000 clones. Sequenced here: CD4+ T cells from blood (PBMCs), sampled 6 months after the transplant. The receptors shown here come from a human patient who received a combined kidney and bone marrow transplant. Some T cells may be the graft donor's.

As concerns this clone: The read gets to within 3 residues of the CDR3 end, and the germline J gene fills in the rest. This sequence joins TRBV13 and TRBJ2-2, with D perhaps TRBD1 (5 bases). The ends were cut back, 6 bases at V and 5 bases at J, with 13 bases in the middle. The CDR3 length is 14 residues. Germline V CDR1 and CDR2: PRHDT, FYEKMQ (reference sequence). This CDR3 reads CASSYRTRTGELFF. CDR3 DNA (partial): TGTGCCAGCAGTTACAGGACACGTACCGGGGAG. Full variable domain (missing parts from reference TRBV13 and TRBJ2-2): AAGVIQSPRHLIKEKRETATLKCYPIPRHDTVYWYQQGPGQDPQFLISFYEKMQSDKGSIPDRFSAQQFSDYHSELNMSSLELGDSALYFCASSYRTRTGELFFGEGSRLTVL.

A word on this clone: Coverage ceases 3 residues before the CDR3 finishes, and the germline J gene fills in the end. The chain uses TRBV29-1 and TRBJ2-1, with TRBD2 matching 13 bases. Trimming removed 0 bases from V and 0 bases from J; junction bases left unmatched: 11. CDR3 length: 20 amino acids. The germline V gene encodes CDR1 SQVTM and CDR2 ANQGSEA. The CDR3 DNA, read in part, is TGCAGCGTTGAAGATCCAACTAGCGGGAGGGCCTGGAGCTCCTACAATGAG. Translated: CSVEDPTSGRAWSSYNE. The CDR3 in full is CSVEDPTSGRAWSSYNEQFF.

In regard to this clone: The read gets to within 3 residues of the CDR3 end, and the germline J gene fills in the rest. The chain carries TRBV11-2 and TRBJ2-7; 8 bases line up with TRBD2. V lost 2 bases to trimming and J lost 3 bases; unmatched junction nucleotides: 6. This CDR3 contains 15 residues. Germline V gene sequence: CDR1 SGHAT, CDR2 FQNNGV. The CDR3: CASSLIAGQLYEQYF. The DNA read from the CDR3 is TGTGCCAGCAGCTTAATAGCGGGGCAACTCTACGAG.

As for this clone: Read coverage stops 3 residues before the CDR3 terminus; the germline J gene supplies the remainder. The gene calls are TRBV18 and TRBJ2-7; 14 nucleotides agree with TRBD2. This CDR3 region has 14 residues. V was pared by 5 bases and J by 6 bases, with 3 bases of the junction left unmatched. Germline V gene data show CDR1 as KGHSH and CDR2 as LQKENI. CDR3 in amino acids: CASSSGTSGSEQYF. Incomplete CDR3 DNA: TGTGCCAGCTCATCAGGGACTAGCGGGAGCGAG.

Points on this clone: The read ends 3 residues shy of where the CDR3 ends; the end is completed using the germline J gene. The genes are TRBV7-8 and TRBJ1-1, with D hard to call. Germline V gene data show CDR1 as SGHVS and CDR2 as FQNEAQ. This CDR3 is 16 amino acids long. V lost 3 bases and J 2 bases, leaving 16 bases between the germline ends. CDR3 DNA (partial): TGTGCCAGCAGCTTTGGGCAGACCAAAGGAAACACTGAA. Residues: CASSFGQTKGNTE. The whole CDR3 sequence is CASSFGQTKGNTEAFF.

With regard to this clone: The CDR3 is cut off 3 residues early in the read; its end comes from the germline J gene. This chain links TRBV2 with TRBJ2-3, with D perhaps matching TRBD2 (5 bases). This CDR3 spans 12 amino acids. Trimming shortened V by 2 bases and J by 8 bases, and 8 bases separated the two germline ends. The V gene's germline CDR1 is SNHLY and CDR2 FYNNEI. Incomplete CDR3 DNA: TGTGCCAGCAGTGAACAACTAGGTACG. Translating gives CASSEQLGT. The whole CDR3 protein is CASSEQLGTQYF.

Points on this clone: Sequencing ends 3 residues short of the CDR3 end; the germline J gene provides the rest. The chain uses TRBV11-2 and TRBJ2-3; no definite D call. Trimming removed 1 base from V and 2 bases from J, with 10 bases in between. From germline, CDR1 is SGHAT and CDR2 FQNNGV. This CDR3 region has 15 residues. Partial CDR3 DNA: TGTGCCAGCAGCTTAGGAAGGCCGCCCACAGATACG. It codes for CASSLGRPPTDT. The full CDR3 sequence reads CASSLGRPPTDTQYF.

As for this clone: The read comes to an end 3 residues before the CDR3 does, leaving the germline J gene to fill in the end. The V gene is TRBV20-1, the J gene TRBJ1-4; a weak D match, TRBD1 (6 bases). Trimming stripped 4 bases from V and 5 bases from J, with 11 bases between. Germline values: CDR1 DFQATT, CDR2 SNEGSKA (reference sequence). The CDR3 is made up of 13 amino acids. The chain's CDR3 is CSAIRTANEKLFF. Incomplete CDR3 DNA: TGCAGTGCTATTCGGACAGCAAATGAAAAA.

The sequenced part of the CDR3 DNA is TGTGCCAGCAGCTTTTCCCAGAGTACTGAA. Protein sequence: CASSFSQSTE. The whole CDR3 reads CASSFSQSTEAFF. The rearrangement joins TRBV7-9 to TRBJ1-1; D gene unclear. The read ends 3 residues before the CDR3 terminus; that terminus is restored from the germline J gene. V lost 3 bases, J lost 5 bases, and 10 bases lay in between. CDR3 length: 13 residues. The V gene's germline CDR1 is SEHNR and CDR2 FQNEAQ (reference sequence).

Turning to this clone: Read data end 3 residues before the CDR3 end; the end is taken from the germline J gene. The chain employs TRBV6-4 and TRBJ1-4; unclear D gene. Deletions cut 5 bases from V and 8 bases from J, with 15 bases between. This CDR3 contains 14 residues. The germline gives CDR1 MRHNA, CDR2 SNTAGT. CDR3 amino acids: CASSSTRVREKLFF. The CDR3 DNA, read in part, is TGTGCCAGCAGTAGTACGAGGGTCCGAGAAAAA.

As for this clone: With the read ending 3 residues before the CDR3 end, the germline J gene is used to fill in that end. This rearrangement joins TRBV6-7 to TRBJ2-7; D gene unclear. TRBV6-7 is identified as an open reading frame with a role that is uncertain. The CDR3 is 15 residues long. Trimming pared 4 bases from V and 3 bases from J, leaving 16 bases between. This chain's CDR3 is CASSLASRVIYEQYF. The CDR3 DNA, read in part, is TGTGCCAGCAGTTTGGCCTCCCGGGTCATCTACGAG.

Remarks on this clone: The observed sequence ends 3 residues before the CDR3 terminus, with the missing tail filled in from the germline J gene. This sequence joins TRBV18 and TRBJ1-2; the match to TRBD1 covers 11 bases. Germline V gene data show CDR1 as KGHSH and CDR2 as LQKENI. The length of the CDR3 is 16 residues. J lost 4 bases, V lost 0 bases, and 4 bases had no gene match. The CDR3 is CASSPPDRGRGYGYTF. The covered CDR3 bases are TGTGCCAGCTCACCACCGGACAGGGGGCGCGGCTATGGC.

Comment on this clone: The read ends 3 residues before the CDR3 terminus; that terminus is restored from the germline J gene. J is TRBJ1-2 and V is TRBV10-1; the D is unclear. This CDR3 has 12 residues. Germline V gene lookup returns CDR1 WNHNN and CDR2 SYGVQD (reference sequence). CDR3: CASSAPGEGYTF. The part of the CDR3 DNA that was read is TGCGCCAGCAGTGCCCCAGGCGAGGGC.

Of note for this clone: The read gets to within 3 residues of the CDR3 end, and the germline J gene fills in the rest. The genes are TRBV29-1 and TRBJ2-5; 10 bases fit TRBD1. CDR3 size: 14 residues. V trimming: 7 bases; J trimming: 5 bases; junction bases outside the gene matches: 10. Per the germline V gene, CDR1 is SQVTM and CDR2 is ANQGSEA. The sequenced CDR3 bases are TGCAGCGCCCTGACAGGGGGCGCGGGGGAGACC. Amino acids: CSALTGGAGET. The CDR3 as a whole reads CSALTGGAGETQYF.

Points on this clone: The read is 3 residues too short to cover the CDR3 end, so that end is filled in from the germline J gene. J is TRBJ1-2 and V is TRBV7-9, with 7 bases lining up with TRBD1. The CDR3 contains 13 residues. V lost 4 bases, J lost 3 bases, and 2 bases stayed unmatched. Germline CDR1 is SEHNR and CDR2 is FQNEAQ (reference sequence). Partial CDR3 DNA: TGTGCCAGCAGCTCGACAGGGCACTATGGC. Its translation is CASSSTGHYG. The full-length CDR3 reads as CASSSTGHYGYTF.

Remarks on this clone: Read data end 3 residues before the CDR3 end; the end is taken from the germline J gene. The chain employs TRBV5-1 and TRBJ2-7; D unresolved. This CDR3 has 14 residues. Trimming left V 0 bases short and J 0 bases short, with 7 bases between. Germline assignment: CDR1 SGHRS and CDR2 YFSETQ. CDR3 DNA, as far as it was read: TGCGCCAGCAGCTTGGGCTCTATCTCCTACGAG. The encoded protein is CASSLGSISYE. The whole CDR3 protein is CASSLGSISYEQYF.

As to this clone: The sequence runs out 3 residues before the end of the CDR3; the remainder is reconstructed from the germline J gene. V usage is TRBV19 and J usage is TRBJ2-5; D remains ambiguous. The CDR3 extends over 15 amino acids. With 2 bases removed from V and 3 bases from J, the gap between germline ends came to 13 bases. Germline CDR1 is LNHDA and CDR2 is SQIVND (reference sequence). The CDR3 DNA, read in part, is TGTGCCAGTAGTATAACAAACCTCCCTGAAGAGACC. Translation gives CASSITNLPEET. The full CDR3 protein is CASSITNLPEETQYF.

Points on this clone: With the read ending 3 residues before the CDR3 end, the germline J gene is used to fill in that end. The chain links TRBV9 to TRBJ2-4; TRBD1 agrees at 9 bases. This CDR3 is built from 17 residues. Trimming removed 4 bases from V and 2 bases from J; junction bases left unmatched: 10. Germline V CDR1 and CDR2: SGDLS, YYNGEE. Partial CDR3 DNA: TGTGCCAGCAGCCCACGCTGGGACAGGGCGTCCAAAAACATT. Translated: CASSPRWDRASKNI. The CDR3 in its entirety is CASSPRWDRASKNIQYF.

As concerns this clone: The CDR3 goes on 3 residues after the read ends, and that part is filled in from the germline J gene. The V and J genes are TRBV5-6 and TRBJ2-5; D might be TRBD2 (5 bases). The CDR3 totals 14 residues. V was pared by 0 bases and J by 6 bases, with 12 bases between. Per the germline V gene, CDR1 is SGHDT and CDR2 is YYEEEE. The CDR3 bases that were read are TGTGCCAGCAGCTTGGCCTCGGGGAAAAAGACC. Translated, it gives CASSLASGKKT. The whole CDR3 protein is CASSLASGKKTQYF.

As to this clone: Sequencing ends 3 residues short of the CDR3 end; the germline J gene provides the rest. The rearrangement links TRBV5-4 to TRBJ2-1; 10 bases fit TRBD2. From germline, CDR1 is SGHNT and CDR2 YYREEE (reference sequence). This CDR3 has 16 residues. J was trimmed by 6 bases and V by 6 bases; bases with no gene match: 12. The CDR3 loop is CASNPTPGLAINEQFF. The DNA read from the CDR3 is TGTGCCAGCAACCCGACCCCGGGACTAGCGATCAATGAG.

The CDR3 region is CSAPGQGGNEKLFF. The sequenced CDR3 bases are TGCAGTGCCCCGGGACAGGGCGGAAATGAAAAA. The rearrangement links TRBV20-1 to TRBJ1-4; 9 bases line up with TRBD1. The CDR3 end falls 3 residues outside the read, so it is completed with the germline J gene. J gave up 5 bases and V 6 bases, and 7 bases lay outside the gene matches. This CDR3 spans 14 amino acids. Germline CDR1 DFQATT, CDR2 SNEGSKA (reference sequence).

As for this clone: The CDR3 extends 3 residues past the end of the read, so its final part is completed from the germline J gene. The J gene is TRBJ1-1, the V gene TRBV10-1, with D hard to call. Trimming took 8 bases from V and 5 from J, leaving 15 bases between them. From germline, CDR1 is WNHNN and CDR2 SYGVQD (reference sequence). This CDR3 comprises 13 residues. Incomplete CDR3 DNA: TGCGCCAGCCGTGGGCCATTTGAAACTGAA. Residues: CASRGPFETE. The CDR3 as a whole reads CASRGPFETEAFF.

In the case of this clone: The read terminates 3 residues ahead of where the CDR3 ends, so the germline J gene completes it. The chain employs TRBV2 and TRBJ2-4; D is possibly TRBD2 (5 bases). CDR1 is SNHLY, CDR2 FYNNEI, per germline. The CDR3 extends over 12 amino acids. The DNA read from the CDR3 is TGTGCCAGCAGTTCCCGACTACCCACT. Protein sequence: CASSSRLPT. The complete CDR3 protein is CASSSRLPTQYF.

Points on this clone: The read ends 3 residues shy of where the CDR3 ends; the end is completed using the germline J gene. This chain joins TRBV7-9 and TRBJ2-7; the match to TRBD2 covers 8 bases. Losses at the gene ends were 0 bases for V and 3 bases for J; bases not matched to a gene: 4. The CDR3 has 15 amino acids. CDR1 is SEHNR, CDR2 FQNEAQ, per germline (reference sequence). The CDR3 protein is CASSLAALAGYEQYF. The sequenced CDR3 bases are TGTGCCAGCAGCTTAGCGGCCCTAGCGGGCTACGAG.

As for this clone: The missing CDR3 end, 3 residues past where the read stops, is filled in from the germline J gene. The chain links TRBV27 to TRBJ2-1; a possible D gene is TRBD1 (5 bases). The CDR3 runs 14 residues. Per germline, CDR1 MNHEY and CDR2 SMNVEV (reference sequence). V was shortened by 3 bases and J by 5 bases, with 11 bases between the two germline ends. The CDR3 reads CASSFYDRNNEQFF. CDR3 bases read: TGTGCCAGCAGTTTCTACGACAGAAACAATGAG.

About this clone: The read gets to within 3 residues of the CDR3 end, and the germline J gene fills in the rest. V and J are TRBV18 and TRBJ2-7, with 9 nucleotides matching TRBD1. The CDR3 length is 17 residues. Germline V lookup: CDR1 KGHSH, CDR2 LQKENI. With V trimmed by 4 bases and J by 2 bases, 12 bases remained unmatched. CDR3 region: CASSLGTGTAGAYEQYF. Incomplete CDR3 DNA: TGTGCCAGCTCACTCGGGACAGGGACTGCGGGAGCCTACGAG.

Notes on this clone: From the germline J gene comes the end of the CDR3, since the read stops 3 residues before it. The chain recombines TRBV19 with TRBJ1-4; D is unclear. Germline CDR1 reads LNHDA; CDR2 reads SQIVND (reference sequence). The CDR3 is made up of 15 amino acids. The chain's CDR3 is CASSAGFYERRKLFF. The sequenced CDR3 bases are TGTGCCAGTAGTGCAGGTTTCTATGAACGGAGGAAA. The full variable domain, with the rest looked up from reference TRBV19 and TRBJ1-4, is DGGITQSPKYLFRKEGQNVTLSCEQNLNHDAMYWYRQDPGQGLRLIYYSQIVNDFQKGDIAEGYSVSREKKESFPLTVTSAQKNPTAFYLCASSAGFYERRKLFFGSGTQLSVL.